This is a list of T cell receptor beta chains from one sample in a study of beta chain features in type 1 diabetes. Method: immunoSEQ multiplex PCR; TCRdb's copy keeps in-frame clones and lacks some. Here the sample spans more than 300,000 clones, roughly 12% being singletons. The specimen sequenced was naive CD4+ T cells from blood. The source is a woman aged 18 to 35 with type 1 diabetes. The CDR3 runs from the conserved cysteine through the conserved F or W. Each record gives: J gene, V gene, CDR3 protein.

TRBJ2-2 TRBV11-2 CASSFGVTGELFF
TRBJ1-1 TRBV18 CASSPSSNEAFF
TRBJ1-1 TRBV11-2 CASSATGGVTEAFF
TRBJ2-1 TRBV2 CASSDPPRTQYNEQFF
TRBJ1-1 TRBV15 CATSLQGLNTEAFF
TRBJ2-3 TRBV9 CASSWGQFTDTQYF
TRBJ2-6 TRBV2 CASSVRSRGSGANVLTF
TRBJ2-7 TRBV4-1 CASSQASGRVHEQYF
TRBJ2-6 TRBV7-9 CASSPQGTGANVLTF
TRBJ1-5 TRBV21-1 CATRGFESNQPQHF
TRBJ2-7 TRBV10-3 CAISGGDRAIYEQYF
TRBJ1-1 TRBV6-5 CASSYSGQDTEAFF
TRBJ1-2 TRBV29-1 CSAGADLGYTF
TRBJ1-2 TRBV29-1 CSVTRTGPPYGYTF
TRBJ2-1 TRBV25-1 CASRLAGGYNEQFF
TRBJ2-5 TRBV9 CASSTRTREETQYF
TRBJ2-1 TRBV4-2 CASSQSYSGTNNEQFF
TRBJ2-1 TRBV11-2 CASSLAPLLPYNEQFF
TRBJ1-2 TRBV28 CASSPDSHLRYTF
TRBJ2-7 TRBV10-3 CAISEDRRKEGQYF
TRBJ1-5 TRBV29-1 CSVGGQSNQPQHF
TRBJ2-7 TRBV29-1 CSVGRQVNNEQYF